What follows are 12 T cell receptor beta chains derived from one specimen sequenced in a study of CD8+CD57+ T cells in acquired aplastic anemia. Genomic DNA templated the TCR beta VDJ and CDR3 profiling. TCRdb reanalysed the reads using MiXCR and keeps one entry per CDR3 protein. The repertoire holds some 200,000 distinct CDR3 sequences, with under 55% as singletons. All patients picked for sequencing had shown, by flow cytometry, an expansion of CD8+CD57+ cells. What was sequenced was sorted CD4+, CD8+, or CD8+CD57+ T cells (not recorded which) from PBMCs. The receptors were sampled from a human donor with aplastic anemia.

This clonotype was detected only a few times. This may arise from a read error, as a much more abundant clone is one base away. The final CDR3 position lacks the conserved phenylalanine or tryptophan, pointing to a likely read error. The chain carries TRBV7-8 and TRBJ1-3; the D gene is possibly TRBD1 (6 bases). Germline CDR1 reads SGHVS; CDR2 reads FQNEAQ. Between the trimmed V and J ends, which lost 5 bases and 2 bases, there was a span of 13 bases. The CDR3 has 15 amino acids. CDR3 sequence: CASSKGETTGNTIYL. The CDR3 DNA follows: TGTGCCAGCAGCAAGGGGGAGACAACTGGAAACACCATATATCTT.

The genes are TRBV25-1 and TRBJ1-2, with D possibly matching TRBD1 (6 bases). CDR3 length: 12 residues. The germline V and J ends were trimmed by 2 bases and 5 bases, with 6 bases remaining between them. Germline V gene sequence: CDR1 MGHDK, CDR2 SYGVNS. The CDR3 loop is CASSEQGYGYTF. DNA of the CDR3: TGTGCCAGCAGTGAACAGGGGTATGGCTACACCTTC.

This clonotype was seen ten or more times. The gene calls are TRBV20-1 and TRBJ2-3; tentatively, D is TRBD1 (6 bases). Germline V gene data show CDR1 as DFQATT and CDR2 as SNEGSKA (reference sequence). The CDR3 extends over 13 amino acids. Trimming removed 6 bases from V and 2 bases from J, with 12 bases in between. DNA of the CDR3: TGCAGTGCCCCAGGACAGAACACAGATACGCAGTATTTT. Amino acids: CSAPGQNTDTQYF.

This clonotype was recorded at least ten times. V is TRBV5-6 and J is TRBJ1-2; D remains ambiguous. The germline gives CDR1 SGHDT, CDR2 YYEEEE. Between the trimmed V and J ends, which lost 3 bases and 8 bases, there was a span of 11 bases. The CDR3 covers 12 residues. The CDR3 spells CASSSGLGGYTF. The CDR3 nucleotides are TGTGCCAGCAGCTCCGGGTTGGGGGGCTACACCTTC.

This rearrangement joins TRBV7-9 to TRBJ1-6, with a possible D match to TRBD1 (6 bases). Germline V gene data show CDR1 as SEHNR and CDR2 as FQNEAQ (reference sequence). The ends were cut back, 4 bases at V and 10 bases at J, with 11 bases in the middle. The CDR3 length is 13 residues. The CDR3 sequence: CASSSPGDSPLHF. The CDR3 bases are TGTGCCAGCAGCTCGCCAGGGGACTCACCCCTCCACTTT.

This clonotype was recorded at least ten times. This rearrangement joins TRBV10-2 to TRBJ2-5; possibly TRBD1 for D (5 bases). Per germline, CDR1 WSHSY and CDR2 SAAADI. Trimming took off 3 bases at V and 5 bases at J, with 10 bases between the two ends. The CDR3 spans 13 residues. The CDR3 sequence is CASSDPGRETQYF. CDR3 nucleotide sequence: TGCGCCAGCAGTGATCCAGGGCGGGAGACCCAGTACTTC.

This clonotype turned up a few times. V and J are TRBV5-6 and TRBJ1-2, with D perhaps TRBD1 (5 bases). The V end was cut by 1 base, the J end by 2 bases, with 15 bases between. Germline lookup yields CDR1 SGHDT and CDR2 YYEEEE. The CDR3 is 16 residues long. CDR3 nucleotides: TGTGCCAGCAGCTTGTACCCGGGGGTCCGGAACTATGGCTACACCTTC. Its protein is CASSLYPGVRNYGYTF.

The chain carries TRBV24-1 and TRBJ2-5, with 7 bases lining up with TRBD1. This CDR3 is built from 13 residues. Germline V lookup: CDR1 KGHDR, CDR2 SFDVKD. The V and J ends lost 11 bases and 0 bases, in that order; junction bases with no gene match: 5. The CDR3 reads CAIGTANQETQYF. Written as DNA, the CDR3 is TGTGCCATCGGGACAGCTAACCAAGAGACCCAGTACTTC.

The chain couples TRBV25-1 to TRBJ1-1; 7 bases align to TRBD1. Per germline, CDR1 MGHDK and CDR2 SYGVNS. V lost 3 bases and J lost 2; bases outside the gene matches: 15. The CDR3 covers 18 residues. The CDR3 bases are TGTGCCAGCAGTGACCATATCTCCCTCCAGGGGGTTAACACTGAAGCTTTCTTT. This translates into CASSDHISLQGVNTEAFF.

As concerns this clonotype: The junction departs from the called germline gene at one end, perhaps through a read error. J is TRBJ2-7 and V is TRBV7-9; 7 bases align to TRBD1. Germline values: CDR1 SEHNR, CDR2 FQNEAQ (reference sequence). There are 12 residues in the CDR3. DNA for the CDR3: TGTGTCAGCAGTCGACAGGGATACGAGCAGTACTTC. As protein: CVSSRQGYEQYF. Filled out from reference TRBV7-9 and TRBJ2-7, the complete variable domain reads DTGVSQNPRHKITKRGQNVTFRCDPISEHNRLYWYRQTLGQGPEFLTYFQNEAQLEKSRLLSDRFSAERPKGSFSTLEIQRTEQGDSAMYLCVSSRQGYEQYFGPGTRLTVT.

This clonotype turned up a few times. The junction departs from the called germline gene at one end, perhaps through a read error. CDR3 sequence reads: CASSLGDSYEQYF. The CDR3 DNA is TGTGCTAGCAGCTTAGGGGACAGCTACGAGCAGTACTTC. J is TRBJ2-7 and V is TRBV7-8; 7 bases map to TRBD1. CDR1 SGHVS and CDR2 FQNEAQ come from the germline V gene. This CDR3 contains 13 residues.

This clonotype showed up many times. V is TRBV25-1 and J is TRBJ2-7; D remains unclear. Trimming took 1 base from V and 0 from J, leaving 10 bases between them. The CDR3 runs 15 residues. Germline V gene data show CDR1 as MGHDK and CDR2 as SYGVNS. CDR3 sequence (DNA): TGTGCCAGCAGTGAATCTGGGTCTAGCTCCTACGAGCAGTACTTC. Protein: CASSESGSSSYEQYF.